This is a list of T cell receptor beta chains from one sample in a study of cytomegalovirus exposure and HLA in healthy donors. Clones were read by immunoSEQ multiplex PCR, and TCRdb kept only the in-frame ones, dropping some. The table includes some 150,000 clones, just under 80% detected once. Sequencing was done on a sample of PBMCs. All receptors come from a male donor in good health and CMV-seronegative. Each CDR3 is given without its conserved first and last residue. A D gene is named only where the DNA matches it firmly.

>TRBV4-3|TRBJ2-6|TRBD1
ASSQDRDRSSGANVLT
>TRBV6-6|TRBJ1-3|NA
ASSYSPTGSGNTIY
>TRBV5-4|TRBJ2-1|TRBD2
ASSFRTSGGPYNEQF
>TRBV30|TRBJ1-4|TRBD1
AWSLPRQGLGNEKLF
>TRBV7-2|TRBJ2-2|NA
ASSSKGTANTGELF
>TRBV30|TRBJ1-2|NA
AWQDRGNYGYT
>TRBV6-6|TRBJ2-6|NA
ASSPAQAGANVLT
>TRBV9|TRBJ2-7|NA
ASSAGVEQY
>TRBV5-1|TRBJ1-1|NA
ASSLGSGESPEAF
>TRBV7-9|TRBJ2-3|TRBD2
ASTIAGATDTQY
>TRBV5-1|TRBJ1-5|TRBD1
ASSMGTGDNQPQH
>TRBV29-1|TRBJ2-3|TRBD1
SVDGTGSTDTQY
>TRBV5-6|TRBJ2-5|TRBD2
ASSSLGLAGGGETQY
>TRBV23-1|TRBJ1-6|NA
ASSHGGLDSPLH
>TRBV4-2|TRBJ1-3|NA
ASSQDGTGSIGNTIY
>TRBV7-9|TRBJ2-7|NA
ASSSGLNREYYEQY
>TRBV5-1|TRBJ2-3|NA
ASYTDTQY
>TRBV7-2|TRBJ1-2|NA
ASSLGQINNYGYT
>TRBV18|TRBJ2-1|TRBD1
ASSQTGGSVDEQF
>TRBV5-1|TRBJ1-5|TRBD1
ASSSFGTDSNQPQH
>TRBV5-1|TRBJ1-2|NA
ASSFREGEPNYGYT
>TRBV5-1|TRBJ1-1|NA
ASSPEPGGLTEAF
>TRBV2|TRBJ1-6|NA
ASLRGGTSYNSPLH
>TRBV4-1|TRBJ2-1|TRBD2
ASSLLTSGGAGEQF
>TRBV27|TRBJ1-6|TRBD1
ASSFTGGGGQGFPLH
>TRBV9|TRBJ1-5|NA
ASSPTGEQPQH
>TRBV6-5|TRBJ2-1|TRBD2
ASSYSGRGLNEQF
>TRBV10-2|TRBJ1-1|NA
ASSRPDSTEAF
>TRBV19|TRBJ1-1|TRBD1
ASSGGQLNTEAF
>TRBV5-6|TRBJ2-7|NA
ASSLVAAASYEQY
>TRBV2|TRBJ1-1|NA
ASNLGQNTEAF
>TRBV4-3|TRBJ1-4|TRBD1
ASSQDWSGGEKLF
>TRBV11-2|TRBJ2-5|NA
ASSLDHGAAETQY
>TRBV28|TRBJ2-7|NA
ASSPGGGVYEQY
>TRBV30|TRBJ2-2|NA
AWSQSRGGPTGELF
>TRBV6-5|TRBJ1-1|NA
ASKEAGDTEAF
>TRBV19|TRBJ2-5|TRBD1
ASSPGTGVETQY
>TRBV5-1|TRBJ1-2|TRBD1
ASSLGLSGQGIAYT
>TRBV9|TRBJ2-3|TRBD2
ASSGRGEFPDTQY
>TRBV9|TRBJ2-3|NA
ASSVKGSGTDTQY
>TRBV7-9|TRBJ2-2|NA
ASSLVGRGLNTGELF
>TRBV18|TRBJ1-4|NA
ASSPGQVATNEKLF
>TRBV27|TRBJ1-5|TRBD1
ASSSDRVQPQH
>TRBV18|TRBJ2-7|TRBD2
ASSPPGGGYEQY
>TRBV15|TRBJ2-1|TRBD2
AATSGYNEQF